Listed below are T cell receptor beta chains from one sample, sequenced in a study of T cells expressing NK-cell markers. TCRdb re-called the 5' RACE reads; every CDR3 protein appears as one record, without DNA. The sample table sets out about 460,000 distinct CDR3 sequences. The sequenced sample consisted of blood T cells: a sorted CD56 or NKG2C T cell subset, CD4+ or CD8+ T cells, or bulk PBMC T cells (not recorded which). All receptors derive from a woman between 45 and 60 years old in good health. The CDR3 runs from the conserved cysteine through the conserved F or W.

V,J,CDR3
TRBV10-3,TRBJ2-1,CAISEREGLEQFF
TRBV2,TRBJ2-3,CASSPTTHTQYF
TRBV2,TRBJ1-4,CASSESIRTVGEKLFF
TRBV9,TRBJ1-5,CASTPGEGGGQPQHF
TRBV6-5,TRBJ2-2,CASSYIAGGNTGELFF
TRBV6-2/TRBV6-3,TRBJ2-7,CASNRDRNSPEQYF
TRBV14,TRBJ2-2,CASSRRLAGATGELFF
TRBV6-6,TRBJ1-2,CATTPIVVVQANYGYTF
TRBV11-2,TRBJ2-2,CASSLVLWSGELFF
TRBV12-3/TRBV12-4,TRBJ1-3,CASSLRRAGNTIYF
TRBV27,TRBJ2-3,CASSRREGRAQYF
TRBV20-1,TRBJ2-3,CSAQGLAGRSSSTDTQYF
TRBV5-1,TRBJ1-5,CASSLGTGSNQPQHF
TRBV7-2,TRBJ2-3,CASSSGLAGGPGDTQYF
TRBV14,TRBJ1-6,CASSQFGGRVSPLHF
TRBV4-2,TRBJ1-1,CASSQQGGKDTEAFF
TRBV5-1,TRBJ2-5,CASSLEGGSETQYF
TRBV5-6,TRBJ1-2,CASSSDRLYGYTF
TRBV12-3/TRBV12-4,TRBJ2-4,CASTAGLRAAKNIQYF
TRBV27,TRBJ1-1,CASTPRWGPNTEAFF
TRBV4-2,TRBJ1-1,CASSQEKGFPEAFF
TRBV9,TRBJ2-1,CASSPRGRDNEQFF
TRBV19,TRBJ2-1,CASSPIPGTALTEQFF
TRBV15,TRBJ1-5,CATSRDSGEPQHF
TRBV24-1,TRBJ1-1,CATSDPRDFTEAFF
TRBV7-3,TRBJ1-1,CASSLTLTGRTEAFF
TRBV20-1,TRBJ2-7,CSARARGLATYEQYF
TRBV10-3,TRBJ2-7,CAIRTTGENYEQYF
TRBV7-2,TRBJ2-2,CASSFQAGGAGELFF
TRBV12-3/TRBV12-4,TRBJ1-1,CASTKLGGASTEAFF
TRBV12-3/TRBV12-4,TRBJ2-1,CASSLGGGGVGGEQFF
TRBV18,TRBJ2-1,CASSPGGSLDEQFF
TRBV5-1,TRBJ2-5,CASSFGGLAGDQETQYF
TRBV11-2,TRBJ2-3,CASSSGTGNLGDTQYF
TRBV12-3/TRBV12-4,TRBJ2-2,CASSDRGEGELFF
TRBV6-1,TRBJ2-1,CASSGDRAGNEQFF
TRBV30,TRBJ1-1,CAGQTGDTEAFF
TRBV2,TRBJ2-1,CASSEAGNPRGNEQFF
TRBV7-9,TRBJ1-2,CASSLAQGWGYTF
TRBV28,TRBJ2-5,CASSQTYRGETQYF
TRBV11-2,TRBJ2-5,CASSQAGGFETQYF
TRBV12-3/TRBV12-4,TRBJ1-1,CASSRTGPAPEAFF
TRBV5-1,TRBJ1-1,CASSRSRNTEAFF
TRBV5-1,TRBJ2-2,CASSLGHRNTGELFF
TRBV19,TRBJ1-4,CASRVAEKLFF
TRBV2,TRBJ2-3,CASSAGLASRGGTDTQYF
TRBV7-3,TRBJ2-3,CASSLAGGPEATQYF
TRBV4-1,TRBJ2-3,CASSQIGREKYTDTQYF